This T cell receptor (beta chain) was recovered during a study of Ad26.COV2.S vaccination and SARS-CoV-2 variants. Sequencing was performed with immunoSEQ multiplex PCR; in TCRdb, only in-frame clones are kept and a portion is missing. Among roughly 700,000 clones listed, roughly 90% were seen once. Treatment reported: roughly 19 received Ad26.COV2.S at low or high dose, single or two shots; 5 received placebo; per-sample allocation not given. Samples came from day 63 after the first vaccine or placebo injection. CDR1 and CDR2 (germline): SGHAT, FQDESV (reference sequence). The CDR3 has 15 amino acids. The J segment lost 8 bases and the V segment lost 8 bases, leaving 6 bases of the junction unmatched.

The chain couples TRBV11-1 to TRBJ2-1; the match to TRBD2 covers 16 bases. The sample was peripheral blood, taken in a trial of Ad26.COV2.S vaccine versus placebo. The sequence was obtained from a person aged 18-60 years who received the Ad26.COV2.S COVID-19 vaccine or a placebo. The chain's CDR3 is CASGSGLAGGDEQFF. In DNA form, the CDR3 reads TGTGCCAGCGGATCGGGACTAGCGGGGGGGGATGAGCAGTTCTTC.